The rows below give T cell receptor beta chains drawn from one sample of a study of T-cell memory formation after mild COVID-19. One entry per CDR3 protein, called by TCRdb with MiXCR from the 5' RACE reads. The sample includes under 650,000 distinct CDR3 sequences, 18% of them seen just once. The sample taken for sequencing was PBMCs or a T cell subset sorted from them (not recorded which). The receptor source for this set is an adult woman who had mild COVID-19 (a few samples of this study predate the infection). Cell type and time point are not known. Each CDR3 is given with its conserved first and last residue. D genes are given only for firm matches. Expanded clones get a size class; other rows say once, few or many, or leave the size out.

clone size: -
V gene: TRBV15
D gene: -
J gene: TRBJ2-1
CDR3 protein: CATSRDQTFFF
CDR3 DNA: TGTGCCACCAGCAGAGATCAAACCTTTTTCTTC

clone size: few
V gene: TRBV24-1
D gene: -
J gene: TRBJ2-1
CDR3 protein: CATSEGTRREQFF
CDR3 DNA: TGTGCCACCAGTGAGGGAACTAGGCGTGAGCAGTTCTTC

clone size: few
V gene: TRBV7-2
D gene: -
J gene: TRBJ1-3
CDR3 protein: CASSVSGGSGNTIYF
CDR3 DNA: TGTGCCAGCAGCGTCTCTGGGGGCTCTGGAAACACCATATATTTT

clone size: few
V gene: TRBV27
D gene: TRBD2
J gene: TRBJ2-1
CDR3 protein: CASSTATSGPYNEQFF
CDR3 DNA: TGTGCCAGCAGCACCGCCACTAGCGGGCCTTACAATGAGCAGTTCTTC

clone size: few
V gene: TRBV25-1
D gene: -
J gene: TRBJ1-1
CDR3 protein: CASTKTGMNTEAFF
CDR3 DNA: TGTGCCAGCACAAAGACTGGTATGAACACTGAAGCTTTCTTT

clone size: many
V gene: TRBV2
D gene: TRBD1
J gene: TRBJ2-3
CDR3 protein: CASSFTGADTQYF
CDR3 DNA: TGTGCCAGCAGTTTCACAGGGGCCGATACGCAGTATTTT

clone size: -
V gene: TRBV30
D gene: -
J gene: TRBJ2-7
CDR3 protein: CAWSVNSGYEQYF
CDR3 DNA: TGTGCCTGGAGTGTAAACAGCGGCTACGAGCAGTACTTC

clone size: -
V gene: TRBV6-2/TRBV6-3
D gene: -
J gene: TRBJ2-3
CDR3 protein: CASSYQGTQYF
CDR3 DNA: TGTGCCAGCAGTTACCAGGGTACGCAGTATTTT

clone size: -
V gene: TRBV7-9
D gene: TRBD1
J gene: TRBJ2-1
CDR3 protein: CASSLTLGTEPYNEQFF
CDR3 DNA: TGTGCCAGCAGCTTAACCCTAGGGACAGAACCTTACAATGAGCAGTTCTTC

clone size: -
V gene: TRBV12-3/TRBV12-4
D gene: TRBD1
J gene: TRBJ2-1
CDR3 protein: CASIPGTGGRGEQFF
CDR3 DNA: TGTGCCAGCATTCCGGGAACAGGGGGTCGGGGTGAGCAGTTCTTC

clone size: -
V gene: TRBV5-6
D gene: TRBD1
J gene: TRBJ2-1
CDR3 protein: CASSLGQGFQNEQFF
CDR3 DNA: TGTGCCAGCAGCTTGGGACAGGGGTTTCAAAATGAGCAGTTCTTC

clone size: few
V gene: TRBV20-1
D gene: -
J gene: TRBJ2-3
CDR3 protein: CSASIWRDLLPDTQYF
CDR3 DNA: TGCAGTGCCAGCATATGGAGGGACCTCCTTCCAGATACGCAGTATTTT

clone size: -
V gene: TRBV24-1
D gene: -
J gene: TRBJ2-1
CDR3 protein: CATRAGAGNEQFF
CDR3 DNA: TGTGCCACCAGGGCGGGGGCGGGGAATGAGCAGTTCTTC

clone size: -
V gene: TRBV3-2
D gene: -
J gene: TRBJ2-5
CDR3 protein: CASSPADRGPQETQYF
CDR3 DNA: TGTGCCAGCAGCCCGGCGGACAGGGGCCCCCAAGAGACCCAGTACTTC

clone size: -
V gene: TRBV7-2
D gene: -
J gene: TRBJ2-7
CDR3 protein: CASSPTLGGSSHYEQYF
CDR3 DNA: TGTGCCAGCAGCCCCACTTTGGGGGGCAGTTCGCACTACGAGCAGTACTTC

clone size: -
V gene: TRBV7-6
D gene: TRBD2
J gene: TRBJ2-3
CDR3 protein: CASSTLPAGVTDTQYF
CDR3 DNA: TGTGCCAGCAGCACCCTCCCAGCGGGGGTCACAGATACGCAGTATTTT

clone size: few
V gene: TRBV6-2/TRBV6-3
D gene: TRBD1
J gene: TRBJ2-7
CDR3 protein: CASGRGTGSYEQYF
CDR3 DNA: TGTGCCAGCGGGCGAGGGACAGGGTCCTACGAGCAGTACTTC

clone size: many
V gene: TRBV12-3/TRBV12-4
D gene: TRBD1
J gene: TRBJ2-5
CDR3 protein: CASSLSGGLETQYF
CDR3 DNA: TGTGCCAGCAGTTTATCAGGGGGCCTGGAGACCCAGTACTTC

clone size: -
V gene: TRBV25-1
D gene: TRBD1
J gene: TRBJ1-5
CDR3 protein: CASSVRRIFLGQIYSNQPQHF
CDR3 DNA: TGTGCCAGCAGCGTTAGGAGGATCTTCCTGGGACAGATCTATAGCAATCAGCCCCAGCATTTT

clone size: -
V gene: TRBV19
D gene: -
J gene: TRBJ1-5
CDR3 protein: CASSPQTGPNQPQHF
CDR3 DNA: TGTGCCAGTAGTCCTCAAACCGGCCCGAATCAGCCCCAGCATTTT

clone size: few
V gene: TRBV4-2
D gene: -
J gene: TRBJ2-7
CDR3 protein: CASSQVMGGAAYEQYF
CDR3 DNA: TGTGCCAGCAGCCAAGTGATGGGGGGGGCGGCCTACGAGCAGTACTTC

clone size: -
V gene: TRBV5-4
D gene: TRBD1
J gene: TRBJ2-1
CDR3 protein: CASSPGTGPFDEQFF
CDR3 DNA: TGTGCCAGCAGCCCCGGGACAGGGCCTTTTGATGAGCAGTTCTTC

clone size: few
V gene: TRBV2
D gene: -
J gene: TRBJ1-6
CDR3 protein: CASSEQGNSPLHF
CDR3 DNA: TGTGCCAGCAGTGAACAGGGTAATTCACCCCTCCACTTT

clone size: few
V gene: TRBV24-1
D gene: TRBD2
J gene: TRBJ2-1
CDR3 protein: CATSKNLAGVENEQFF
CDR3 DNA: TGTGCCACCAGTAAGAATCTAGCGGGAGTAGAGAATGAGCAGTTCTTC

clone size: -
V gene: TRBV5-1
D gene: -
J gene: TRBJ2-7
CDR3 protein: CASSRLDPYEQYF
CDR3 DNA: TGCGCCAGCAGCCGCCTGGATCCTTACGAGCAGTACTTC

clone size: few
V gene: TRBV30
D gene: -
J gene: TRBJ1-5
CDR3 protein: CAWSPSGNQPQHF
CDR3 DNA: TGTGCCTGGAGTCCGAGTGGGAATCAGCCCCAGCATTTT

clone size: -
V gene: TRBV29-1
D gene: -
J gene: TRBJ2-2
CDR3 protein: CSVMRGSGTGELFF
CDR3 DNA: TGCAGCGTGATGCGGGGTTCGGGCACCGGGGAGCTGTTTTTT

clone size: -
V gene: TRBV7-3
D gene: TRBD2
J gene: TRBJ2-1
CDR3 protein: CASSLYGLAYNEQFF
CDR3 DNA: TGTGCCAGCAGCTTATATGGACTAGCTTACAATGAGCAGTTCTTC

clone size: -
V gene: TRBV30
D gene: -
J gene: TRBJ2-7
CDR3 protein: CAWSVSNEQYF
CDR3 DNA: TGTGCCTGGAGTGTATCCAACGAGCAGTACTTC